The clone carrying this T cell receptor beta chain showed up just a few times. V lost 6 bases and J lost 1, with 12 bases in between. This CDR3 contains 14 residues. The germline gives CDR1 MNHNS, CDR2 SASEGT. TCRdb redid the calling of the 5' RACE reads with MiXCR, one entry per CDR3 protein. The table includes about 530,000 distinct CDR3 sequences, more than 20% detected once. These data originate in a study of identical twins. These data also featured in a second study, about yellow fever vaccine responses in identical twins.

Sequenced input: CD4+ T cells sorted from blood. The chain employs TRBV6-1 and TRBJ1-2, with TRBD1 as a possible D gene (5 bases). This TCR derives from a woman aged 18 to 35 in good health. CDR3 in amino acids: CASSWTRVNYGYTF. Here the CDR3 DNA reads TGTGCCAGCAGCTGGACCAGGGTTAACTATGGCTACACCTTC.